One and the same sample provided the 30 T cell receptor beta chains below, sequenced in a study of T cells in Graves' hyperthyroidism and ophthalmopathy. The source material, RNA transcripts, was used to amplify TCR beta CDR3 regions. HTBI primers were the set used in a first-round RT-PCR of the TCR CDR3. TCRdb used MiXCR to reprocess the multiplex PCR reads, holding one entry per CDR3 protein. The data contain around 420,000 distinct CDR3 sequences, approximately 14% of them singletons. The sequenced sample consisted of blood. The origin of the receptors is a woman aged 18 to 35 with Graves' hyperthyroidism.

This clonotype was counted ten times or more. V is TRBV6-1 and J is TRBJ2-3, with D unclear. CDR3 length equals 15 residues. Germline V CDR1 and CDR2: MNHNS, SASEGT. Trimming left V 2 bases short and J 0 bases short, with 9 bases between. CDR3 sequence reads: CASSESLGSTDTQYF. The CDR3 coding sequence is TGTGCCAGCAGTGAAAGTCTGGGAAGCACAGATACGCAGTATTTT.

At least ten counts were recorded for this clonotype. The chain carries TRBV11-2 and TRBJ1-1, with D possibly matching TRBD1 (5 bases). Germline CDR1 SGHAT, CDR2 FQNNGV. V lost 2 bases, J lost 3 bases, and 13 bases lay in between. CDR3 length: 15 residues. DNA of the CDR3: TGTGCCAGCAGCTTATGGCACGGGGCGTACACTGAAGCTTTCTTT. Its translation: CASSLWHGAYTEAFF. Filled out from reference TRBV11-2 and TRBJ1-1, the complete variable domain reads EAGVAQSPRYKIIEKRQSVAFWCNPISGHATLYWYQQILGQGPKLLIQFQNNGVVDDSQLPKDRFSAERLKGVDSTLKIQPAKLEDSAVYLCASSLWHGAYTEAFFGQGTRLTVV.

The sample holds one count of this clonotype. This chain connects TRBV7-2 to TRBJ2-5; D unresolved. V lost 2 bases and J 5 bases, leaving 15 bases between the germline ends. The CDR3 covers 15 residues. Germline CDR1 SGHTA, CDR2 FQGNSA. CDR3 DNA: TGTGCCAGCAGCTTAAAGTGGACCACTGTCGAGACCCAGTACTTC. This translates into CASSLKWTTVETQYF.

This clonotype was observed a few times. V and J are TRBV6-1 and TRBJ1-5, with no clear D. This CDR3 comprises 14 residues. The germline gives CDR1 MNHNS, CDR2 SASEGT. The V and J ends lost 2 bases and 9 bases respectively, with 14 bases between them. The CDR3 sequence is CASSELGTLGPQHF. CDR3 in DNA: TGTGCCAGCAGTGAATTGGGCACTTTAGGGCCCCAGCATTTT.

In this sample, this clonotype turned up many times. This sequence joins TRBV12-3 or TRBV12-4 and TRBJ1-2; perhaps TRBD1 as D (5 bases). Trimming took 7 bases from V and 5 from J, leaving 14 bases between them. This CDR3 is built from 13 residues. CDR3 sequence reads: CASTSGGPYGYTF. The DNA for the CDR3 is TGTGCCAGCACCTCGGGGGGACCATATGGCTACACCTTC.

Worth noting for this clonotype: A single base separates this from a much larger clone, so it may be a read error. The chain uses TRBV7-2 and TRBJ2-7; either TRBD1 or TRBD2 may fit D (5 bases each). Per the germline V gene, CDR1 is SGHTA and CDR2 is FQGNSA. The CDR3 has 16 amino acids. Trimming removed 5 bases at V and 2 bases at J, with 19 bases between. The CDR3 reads CASSGDGHYITYEQYF. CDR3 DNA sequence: TGTGCCAGCAGCGGGGACGGACACTACATTACCTACGAGCAGTACTTC.

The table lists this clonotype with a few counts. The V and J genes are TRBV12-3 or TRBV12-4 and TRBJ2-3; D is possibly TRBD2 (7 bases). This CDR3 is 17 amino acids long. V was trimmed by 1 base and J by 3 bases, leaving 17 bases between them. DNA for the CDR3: TGTGCCAGCAGTTTAGGAGGGGGAGGGCCTGGGACAGATACGCAGTATTTT. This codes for CASSLGGGGPGTDTQYF.

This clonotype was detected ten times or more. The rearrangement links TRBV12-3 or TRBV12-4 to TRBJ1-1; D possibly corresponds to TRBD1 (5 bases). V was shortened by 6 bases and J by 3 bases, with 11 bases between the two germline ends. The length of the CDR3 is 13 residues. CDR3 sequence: CASSQTVYTEAFF. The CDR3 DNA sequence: TGTGCCAGCAGCCAGACAGTTTACACTGAAGCTTTCTTT.

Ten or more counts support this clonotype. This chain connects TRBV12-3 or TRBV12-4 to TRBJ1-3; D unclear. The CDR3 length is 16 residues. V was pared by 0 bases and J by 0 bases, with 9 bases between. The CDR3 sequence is CASSLASLSSGNTIYF. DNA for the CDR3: TGTGCCAGCAGTTTAGCTTCACTTTCCTCTGGAAACACCATATATTTT.

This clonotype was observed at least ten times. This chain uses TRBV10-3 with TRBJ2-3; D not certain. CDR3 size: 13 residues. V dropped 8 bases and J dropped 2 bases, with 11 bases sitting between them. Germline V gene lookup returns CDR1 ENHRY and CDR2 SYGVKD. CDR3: CAILSVLTDTQYF. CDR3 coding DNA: TGTGCCATCTTGAGCGTACTCACAGATACGCAGTATTTT.

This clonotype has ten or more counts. CDR3 in amino acids: CASSFPSYEQYF. The CDR3 nucleotides are TGTGCCAGCAGTTTCCCCAGCTACGAGCAGTACTTC. This sequence joins TRBV27 and TRBJ2-7; no reliable D call. Germline-derived CDR1 and CDR2 are MNHEY and SMNVEV (reference sequence). CDR3 length: 12 amino acids. V gave up 3 bases and J gave up 3 bases, with 6 bases separating them.

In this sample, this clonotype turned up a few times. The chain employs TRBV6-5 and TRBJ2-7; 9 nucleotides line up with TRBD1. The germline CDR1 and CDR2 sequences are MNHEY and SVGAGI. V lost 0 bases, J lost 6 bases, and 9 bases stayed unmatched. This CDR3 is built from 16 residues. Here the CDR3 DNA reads TGTGCCAGCAGTTACTCTCTTTGGGACAGGGCCCTCGAGCAGTACTTC. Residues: CASSYSLWDRALEQYF.

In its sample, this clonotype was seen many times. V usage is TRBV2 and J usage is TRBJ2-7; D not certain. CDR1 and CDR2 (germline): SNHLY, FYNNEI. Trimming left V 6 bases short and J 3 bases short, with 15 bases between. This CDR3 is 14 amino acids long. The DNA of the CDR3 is TGTGCCAGCAGGCCAGGTGGAAAGGACTACGAGCAGTACTTC. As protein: CASRPGGKDYEQYF.

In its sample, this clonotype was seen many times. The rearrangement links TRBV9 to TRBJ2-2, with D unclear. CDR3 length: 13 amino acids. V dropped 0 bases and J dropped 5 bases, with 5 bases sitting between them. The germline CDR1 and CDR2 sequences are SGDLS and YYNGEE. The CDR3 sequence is CASSVAKTGELFF. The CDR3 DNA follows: TGTGCCAGCAGCGTAGCTAAGACCGGGGAGCTGTTTTTT.

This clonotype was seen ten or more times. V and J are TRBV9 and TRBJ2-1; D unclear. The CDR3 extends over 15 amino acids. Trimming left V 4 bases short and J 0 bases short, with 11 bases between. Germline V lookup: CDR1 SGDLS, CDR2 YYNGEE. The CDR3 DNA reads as TGTGCCAGCAGCTCACACGGAAGCTCCTACAATGAGCAGTTCTTC. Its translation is CASSSHGSSYNEQFF.

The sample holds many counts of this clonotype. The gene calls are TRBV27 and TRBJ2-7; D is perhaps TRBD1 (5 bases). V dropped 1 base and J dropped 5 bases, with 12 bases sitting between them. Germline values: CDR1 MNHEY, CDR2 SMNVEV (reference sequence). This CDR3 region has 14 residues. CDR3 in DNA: TGTGCCAGCAGTTTATACGGTGGGGCCAACGAGCAGTACTTC. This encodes CASSLYGGANEQYF.

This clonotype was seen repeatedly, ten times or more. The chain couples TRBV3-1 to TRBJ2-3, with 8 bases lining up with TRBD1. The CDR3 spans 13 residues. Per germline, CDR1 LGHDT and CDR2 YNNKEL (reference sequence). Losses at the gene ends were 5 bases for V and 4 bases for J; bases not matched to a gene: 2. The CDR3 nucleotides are TGTGCCAGCAGCGACAGGGGTTCAGATACGCAGTATTTT. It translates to CASSDRGSDTQYF.

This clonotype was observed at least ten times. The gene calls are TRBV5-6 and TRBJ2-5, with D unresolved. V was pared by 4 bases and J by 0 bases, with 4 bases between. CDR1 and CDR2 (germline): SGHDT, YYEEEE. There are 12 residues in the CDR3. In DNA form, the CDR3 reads TGTGCCAGCAGCCCGTACCAAGAGACCCAGTACTTC. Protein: CASSPYQETQYF.

CDR3 sequence reads: CARGTLEWDYGYTF. CDR3 coding DNA: TGTGCGAGGGGGACACTGGAGTGGGACTATGGCTACACCTTC. The genes are TRBV15 and TRBJ1-2, with D tentatively TRBD1 (6 bases). This CDR3 region has 14 residues. CDR1 is LNHNV and CDR2 is YYDKDF in the germline V gene (reference sequence).

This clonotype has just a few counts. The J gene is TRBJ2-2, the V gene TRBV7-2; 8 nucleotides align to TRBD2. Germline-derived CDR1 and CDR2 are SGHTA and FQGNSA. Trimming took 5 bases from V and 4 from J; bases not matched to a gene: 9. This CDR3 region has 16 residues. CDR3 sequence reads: CASSPRGGSGTGELFF. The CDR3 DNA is TGTGCCAGCAGCCCCCGGGGGGGCTCGGGCACCGGGGAGCTGTTTTTT.

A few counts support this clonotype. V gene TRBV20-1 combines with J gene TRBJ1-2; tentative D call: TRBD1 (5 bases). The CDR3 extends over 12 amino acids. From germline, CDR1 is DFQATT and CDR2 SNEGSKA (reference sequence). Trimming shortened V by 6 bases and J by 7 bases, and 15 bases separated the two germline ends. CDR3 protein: CSAQDSSCGYTF. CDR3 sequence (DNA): TGCAGTGCCCAAGACAGTTCCTGTGGCTACACCTTC.

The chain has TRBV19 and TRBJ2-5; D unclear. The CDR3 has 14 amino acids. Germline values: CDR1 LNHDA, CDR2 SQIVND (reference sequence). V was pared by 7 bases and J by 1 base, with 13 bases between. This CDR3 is CASTIDMSQETQYF. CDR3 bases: TGTGCCAGTACCATCGACATGAGCCAAGAGACCCAGTACTTC.

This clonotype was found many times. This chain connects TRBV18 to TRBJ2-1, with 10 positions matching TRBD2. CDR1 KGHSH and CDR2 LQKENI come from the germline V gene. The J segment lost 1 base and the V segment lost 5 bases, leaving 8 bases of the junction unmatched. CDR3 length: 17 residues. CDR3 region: CASSAGTSALSYNEQFF. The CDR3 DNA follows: TGTGCCAGCTCAGCAGGGACTAGCGCCCTTTCCTACAATGAGCAGTTCTTC.

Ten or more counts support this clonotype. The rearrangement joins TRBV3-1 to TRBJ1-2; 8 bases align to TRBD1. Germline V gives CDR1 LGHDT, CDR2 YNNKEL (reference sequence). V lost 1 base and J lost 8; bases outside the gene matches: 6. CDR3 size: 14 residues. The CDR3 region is CASSQVQGAGGYTF. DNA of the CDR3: TGTGCCAGCAGCCAAGTGCAGGGGGCAGGGGGCTACACCTTC.

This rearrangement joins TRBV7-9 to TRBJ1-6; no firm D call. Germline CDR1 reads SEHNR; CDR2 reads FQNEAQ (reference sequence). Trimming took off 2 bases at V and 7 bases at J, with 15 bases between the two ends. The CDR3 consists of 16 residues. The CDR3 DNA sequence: TGTGCCAGCAGCTTATTCGTCCCACGGTCAAATTCACCCCTCCACTTT. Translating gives CASSLFVPRSNSPLHF. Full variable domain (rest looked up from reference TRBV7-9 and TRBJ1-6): DTGVSQNPRHKITKRGQNVTFRCDPISEHNRLYWYRQTLGQGPEFLTYFQNEAQLEKSRLLSDRFSAERPKGSFSTLEIQRTEQGDSAMYLCASSLFVPRSNSPLHFGNGTRLTVT.

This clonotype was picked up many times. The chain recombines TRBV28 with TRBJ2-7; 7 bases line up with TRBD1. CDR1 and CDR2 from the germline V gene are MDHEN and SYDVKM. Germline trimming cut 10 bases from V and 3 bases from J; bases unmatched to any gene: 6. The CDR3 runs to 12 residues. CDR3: CATSDRYYEQYF. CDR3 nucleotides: TGTGCCACTTCGGACAGGTACTACGAGCAGTACTTC.

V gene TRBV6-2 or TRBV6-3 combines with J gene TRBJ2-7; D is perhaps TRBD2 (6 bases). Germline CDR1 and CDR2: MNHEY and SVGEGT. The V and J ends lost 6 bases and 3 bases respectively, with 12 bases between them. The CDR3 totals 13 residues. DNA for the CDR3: TGTGCCAGCAGCTCCGGGACTTACTACGAGCAGTACTTC. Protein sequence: CASSSGTYYEQYF.

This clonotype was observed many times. CDR3 sequence reads: CASSLSYYLGDHHTGTGELFF. The DNA for the CDR3 is TGTGCCAGCAGTTTATCCTATTACCTCGGGGACCACCACACGGGGACCGGGGAGCTGTTTTTT. The J gene is TRBJ2-2, the V gene TRBV12-3 or TRBV12-4; D possibly matches TRBD1 or TRBD2 (5 bases each). Trimming removed 2 bases at V and 5 bases at J, with 30 bases between. This CDR3 is 21 amino acids long.

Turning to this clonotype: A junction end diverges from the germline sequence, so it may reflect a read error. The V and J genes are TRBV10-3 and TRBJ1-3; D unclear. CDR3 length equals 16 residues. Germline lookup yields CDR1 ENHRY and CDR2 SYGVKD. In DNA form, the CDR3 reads TGTGCCAGCAGTGAACGTTCGGTTAGCTCTGGAAACACCATATATTTT. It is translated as CASSERSVSSGNTIYF.

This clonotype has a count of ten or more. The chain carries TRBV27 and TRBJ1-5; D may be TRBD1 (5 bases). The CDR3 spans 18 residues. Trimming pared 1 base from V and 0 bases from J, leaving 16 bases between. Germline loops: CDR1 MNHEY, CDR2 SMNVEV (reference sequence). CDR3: CASSLYGAELYSNQPQHF. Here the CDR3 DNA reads TGTGCCAGCAGTTTATATGGGGCAGAACTATATAGCAATCAGCCCCAGCATTTT.